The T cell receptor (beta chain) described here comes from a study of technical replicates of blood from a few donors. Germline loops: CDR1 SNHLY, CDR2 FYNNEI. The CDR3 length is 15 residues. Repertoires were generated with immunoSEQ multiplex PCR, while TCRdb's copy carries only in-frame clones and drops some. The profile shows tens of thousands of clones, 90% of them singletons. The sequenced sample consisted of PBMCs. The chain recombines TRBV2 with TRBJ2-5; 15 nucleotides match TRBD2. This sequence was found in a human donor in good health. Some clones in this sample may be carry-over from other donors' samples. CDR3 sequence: CATRTSGRAGETQYF. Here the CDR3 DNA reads TGTGCGACTCGGACTAGCGGGAGGGCCGGGGAGACCCAGTACTTC.